This T cell receptor beta chain came from a study of shared clonotypes between healthy human individuals. This table comes from immunoSEQ multiplex PCR, and its TCRdb copy is limited to in-frame clones, with some not included. Of about 2,200,000 clones listed, under 95% are singletons. The junction had 6 bases not matched to a gene; V was cut back by 6 bases and J by 7 bases. CDR3 length: 14 amino acids. The germline CDR1 and CDR2 sequences are SGHAT and FQNNGV. The naive CD8 subset, CD45RO-negative cells positively selected for CCR7, excluded terminally differentiated effector memory CD45RA+ cells. A note on this clone: Other DNA sequences in the sample encode the same CDR3.

The chain recombines TRBV11-2 with TRBJ2-1; 10 bases line up with TRBD2. This TCR came from a man younger than 35 in good health. Some clones in this sample may be carry-over from other donors' samples. Sequenced sample: naive CD8+ T cells from PBMCs. The CDR3 DNA is TGTGCCAGCAGTCCGAGGACTAGCGGTAATGAGCAGTTCTTC. It translates to CASSPRTSGNEQFF.